This note documents a single T cell receptor beta chain sequence. Its cognate antigen is unknown. This sample is part of a study of shared clonotypes between healthy human individuals. Across the study: Donors, aged 18 to 49, were a couple of women and three men. Whole-study findings and limits: The researchers took only blood, and tissue repertoires probably look different.

Genomic DNA per cell subset filled all wells of several immunoSEQ plates. Libraries were prepared by immunoSEQ multiplex PCR; TCRdb keeps only in-frame clonotypes and omits some of them. This table has roughly 2.6 million clones, around 90% appearing once. V dropped 4 bases and J dropped 9 bases, with 19 bases sitting between them. The germline V gene has CDR1 SNHLY and CDR2 FYNNEI. This CDR3 has 15 residues. The split of CD4+ cells yielded CD45RA+ naive and CD45RA-negative memory subsets. This TCR was sampled from a man in his late teens or twenties in good health. The sequenced sample consisted of naive CD4+ T cells sorted from blood. The subset was: CD45RA+ positively selected. The chain combines TRBV2 with TRBJ2-1, with D unclear. The CDR3 DNA reads TGTGCCAGCAGTGTTGGTCCACCCCCCAATACTGAGCAGTTCTTC. Residues: CASSVGPPPNTEQFF.